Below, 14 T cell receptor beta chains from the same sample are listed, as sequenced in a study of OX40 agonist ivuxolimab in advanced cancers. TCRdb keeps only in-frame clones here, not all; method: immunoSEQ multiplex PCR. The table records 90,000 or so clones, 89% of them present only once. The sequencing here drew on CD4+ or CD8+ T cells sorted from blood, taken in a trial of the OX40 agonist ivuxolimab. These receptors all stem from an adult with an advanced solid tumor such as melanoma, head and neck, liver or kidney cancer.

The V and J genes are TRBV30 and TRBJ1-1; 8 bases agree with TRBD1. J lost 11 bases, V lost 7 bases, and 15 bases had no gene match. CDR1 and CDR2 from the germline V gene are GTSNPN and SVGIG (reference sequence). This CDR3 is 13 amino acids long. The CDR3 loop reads CASPGQATAGAFF. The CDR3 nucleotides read TGTGCCTCCCCGGGACAGGCCACCGCTGGGGCTTTCTTT. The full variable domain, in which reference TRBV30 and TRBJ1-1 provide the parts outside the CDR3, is SQTIHQWPATLVQPVGSPLSLECTVEGTSNPNLYWYRQAAGRGLQLLFYSVGIGQISSEVPQNLSASRPQDRQFILSSKKLLLSDSGFYLCASPGQATAGAFFGQGTRLTVV.

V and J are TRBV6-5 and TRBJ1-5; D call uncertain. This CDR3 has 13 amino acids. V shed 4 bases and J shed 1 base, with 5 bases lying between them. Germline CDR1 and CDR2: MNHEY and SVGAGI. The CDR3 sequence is CASSSDSNQPQHF. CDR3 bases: TGTGCCAGCAGTTCCGACAGCAATCAGCCCCAGCATTTT.

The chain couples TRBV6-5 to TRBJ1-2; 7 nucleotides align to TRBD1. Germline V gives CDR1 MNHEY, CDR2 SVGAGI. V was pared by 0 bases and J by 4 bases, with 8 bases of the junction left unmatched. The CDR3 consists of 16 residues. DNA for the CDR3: TGTGCCAGCAGTTACTCGTTGTCGGGACAGCTCTATGGCTACACCTTC. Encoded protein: CASSYSLSGQLYGYTF.

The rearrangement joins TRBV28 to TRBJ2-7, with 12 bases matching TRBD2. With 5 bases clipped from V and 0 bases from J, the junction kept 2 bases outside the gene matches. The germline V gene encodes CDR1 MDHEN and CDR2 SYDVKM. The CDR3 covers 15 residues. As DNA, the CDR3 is TGTGCCAGCAGTCCTAGCGGGAGGGCCTCCTACGAGCAGTACTTC. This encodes CASSPSGRASYEQYF.

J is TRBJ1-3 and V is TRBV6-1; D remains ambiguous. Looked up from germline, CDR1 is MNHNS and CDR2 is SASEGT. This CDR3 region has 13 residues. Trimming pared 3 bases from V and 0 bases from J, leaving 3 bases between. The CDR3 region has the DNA TGTGCCAGCAGTGATATCTCTGGAAACACCATATATTTT. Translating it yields CASSDISGNTIYF.

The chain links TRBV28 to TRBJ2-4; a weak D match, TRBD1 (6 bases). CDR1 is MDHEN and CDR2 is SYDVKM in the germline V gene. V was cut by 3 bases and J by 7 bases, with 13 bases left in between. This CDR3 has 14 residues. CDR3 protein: CASSFGSGANIQYF. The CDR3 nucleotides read TGTGCCAGCAGTTTTGGGTCAGGGGCTAACATTCAGTACTTC.

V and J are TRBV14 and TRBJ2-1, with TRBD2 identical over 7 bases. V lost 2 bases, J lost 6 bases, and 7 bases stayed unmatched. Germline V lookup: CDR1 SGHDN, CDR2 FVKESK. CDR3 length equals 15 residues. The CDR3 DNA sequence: TGTGCCAGCAGCCAATTACGGACGGGGGGCAATGAGCAGTTCTTC. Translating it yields CASSQLRTGGNEQFF.

The CDR3 DNA follows: TGTGCCAGTACGGTCGAGTTACACTCTGGAAACACCATATATTTT. Its protein is CASTVELHSGNTIYF. This chain connects TRBV19 to TRBJ1-3; D remains ambiguous. The CDR3 covers 15 residues. Trimming left V 7 bases short and J 0 bases short, with 13 bases between. Germline CDR1 is LNHDA and CDR2 is SQIVND (reference sequence).

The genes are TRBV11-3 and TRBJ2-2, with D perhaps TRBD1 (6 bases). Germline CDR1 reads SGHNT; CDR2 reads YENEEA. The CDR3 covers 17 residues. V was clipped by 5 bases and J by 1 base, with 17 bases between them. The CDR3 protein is CASSGPAGTMNTGELFF. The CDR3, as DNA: TGTGCCAGCAGCGGACCCGCCGGGACAATGAACACCGGGGAGCTGTTTTTT. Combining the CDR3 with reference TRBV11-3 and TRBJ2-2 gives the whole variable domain EAGVVQSPRYKIIEKKQPVAFWCNPISGHNTLYWYLQNLGQGPELLIRYENEEAVDDSQLPKDRFSAERLKGVDSTLKIQPAELGDSAVYLCASSGPAGTMNTGELFFGEGSRLTVL.

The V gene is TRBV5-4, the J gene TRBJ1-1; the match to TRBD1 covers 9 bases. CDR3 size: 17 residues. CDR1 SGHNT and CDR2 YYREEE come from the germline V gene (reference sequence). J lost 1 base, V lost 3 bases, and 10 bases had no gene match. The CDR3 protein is CASSWEQGAVGNTEAFF. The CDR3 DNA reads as TGTGCCAGCAGCTGGGAACAGGGGGCAGTTGGGAACACTGAAGCTTTCTTT. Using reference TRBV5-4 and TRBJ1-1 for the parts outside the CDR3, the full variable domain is ETGVTQSPTHLIKTRGQQVTLRCSSQSGHNTVSWYQQALGQGPQFIFQYYREEENGRGNFPPRFSGLQFPNYSSELNVNALELDDSALYLCASSWEQGAVGNTEAFFGQGTRLTVV.

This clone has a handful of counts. In nucleotides, the CDR3 is TGTGCCAGCAGTCCGACAGGGTCTTCTGGCTACACCTTC. This encodes CASSPTGSSGYTF. The chain recombines TRBV6-5 with TRBJ1-2; 7 bases are shared with TRBD1. CDR1 is MNHEY, CDR2 SVGAGI, per germline. CDR3 length: 13 residues. V lost 5 bases, J lost 7 bases, and 7 bases stayed unmatched.

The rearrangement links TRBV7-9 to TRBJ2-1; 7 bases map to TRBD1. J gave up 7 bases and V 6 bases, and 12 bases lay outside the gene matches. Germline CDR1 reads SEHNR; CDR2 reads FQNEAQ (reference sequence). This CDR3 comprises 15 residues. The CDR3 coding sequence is TGTGCCAGCAGTCCCCCGGGACAGACAATTAATGAGCAGTTCTTC. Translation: CASSPPGQTINEQFF.

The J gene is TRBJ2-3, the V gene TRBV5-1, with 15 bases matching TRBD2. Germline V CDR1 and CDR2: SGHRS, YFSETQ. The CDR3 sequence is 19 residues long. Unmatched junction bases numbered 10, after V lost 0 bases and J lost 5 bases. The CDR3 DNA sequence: TGCGCCAGCAGCTTGGAGGTCGGATCGGGACTAGCGGGGGGAGATACGCAGTATTTT. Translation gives CASSLEVGSGLAGGDTQYF.

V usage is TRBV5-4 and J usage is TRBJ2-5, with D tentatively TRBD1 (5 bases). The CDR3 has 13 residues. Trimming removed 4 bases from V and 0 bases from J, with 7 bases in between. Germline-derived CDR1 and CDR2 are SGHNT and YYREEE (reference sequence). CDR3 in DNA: TGTGCCAGCAGCCAGGGAAACCAAGAGACCCAGTACTTC. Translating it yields CASSQGNQETQYF.